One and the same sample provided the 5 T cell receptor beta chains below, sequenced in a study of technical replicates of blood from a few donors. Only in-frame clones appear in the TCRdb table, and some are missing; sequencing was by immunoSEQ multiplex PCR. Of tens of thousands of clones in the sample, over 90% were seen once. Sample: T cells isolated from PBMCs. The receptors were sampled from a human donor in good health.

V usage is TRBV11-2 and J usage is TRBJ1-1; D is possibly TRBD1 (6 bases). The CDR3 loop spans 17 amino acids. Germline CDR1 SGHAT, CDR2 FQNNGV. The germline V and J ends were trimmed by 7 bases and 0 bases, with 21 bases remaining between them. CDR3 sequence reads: CASIRGWGHGMNTEAFF. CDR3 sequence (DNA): TGTGCCAGCATCCGTGGCTGGGGGCACGGGATGAACACTGAAGCTTTCTTT.

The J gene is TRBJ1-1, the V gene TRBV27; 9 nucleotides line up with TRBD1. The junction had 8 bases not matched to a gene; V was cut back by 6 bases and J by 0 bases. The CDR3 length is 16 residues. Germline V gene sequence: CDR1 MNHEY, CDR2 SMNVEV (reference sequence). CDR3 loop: CASRLDRGSVNTEAFF. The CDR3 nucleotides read TGTGCCAGCAGGCTAGACAGGGGGTCCGTGAACACTGAAGCTTTCTTT.

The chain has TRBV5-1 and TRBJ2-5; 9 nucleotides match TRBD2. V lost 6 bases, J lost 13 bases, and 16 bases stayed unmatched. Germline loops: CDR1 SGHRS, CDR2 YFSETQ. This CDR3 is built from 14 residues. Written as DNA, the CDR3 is TGCGCCAGCACCCGCCTGGGCGGGGGGGCCCTCCCGTACTTC. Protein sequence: CASTRLGGGALPYF.

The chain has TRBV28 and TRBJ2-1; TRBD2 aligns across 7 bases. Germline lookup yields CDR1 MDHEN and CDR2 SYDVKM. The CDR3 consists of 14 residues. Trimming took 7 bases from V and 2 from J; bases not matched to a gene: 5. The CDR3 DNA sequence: TGTGCCAGCATCCGAAGCGGGACCTACAATGAGCAGTTCTTC. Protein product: CASIRSGTYNEQFF. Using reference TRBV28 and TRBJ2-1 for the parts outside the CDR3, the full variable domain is DVKVTQSSRYLVKRTGEKVFLECVQDMDHENMFWYRQDPGLGLRLIYFSYDVKMKEKGDIPEGYSVSREKKERFSLILESASTNQTSMYLCASIRSGTYNEQFFGPGTRLTVL.

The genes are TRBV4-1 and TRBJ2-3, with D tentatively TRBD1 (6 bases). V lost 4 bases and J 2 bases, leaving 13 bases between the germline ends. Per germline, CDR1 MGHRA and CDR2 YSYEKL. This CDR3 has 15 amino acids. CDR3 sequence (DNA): TGCGCCAGCAGCCCTCTCAGGGGTAACACAGATACGCAGTATTTT. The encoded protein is CASSPLRGNTDTQYF.